A single sample is the source of the 27 T cell receptor beta chains below, sequenced in a study of Tregs in tolerant kidney transplant recipients. Recipients received nonmyeloablative bone marrow transplants from related graft donors, with transient mixed chimerism. Generated by immunoSEQ multiplex PCR, the TCRdb table keeps only in-frame clones and is missing some. The repertoire holds tens of thousands of clones, with approximately 93% as singletons. Sequencing was performed on CD4+ T cells from blood (PBMCs), taken 12 months after the transplant. The source is a human patient who received a combined kidney and bone marrow transplant. Some of these T cells may belong to the graft donor.

The chain uses TRBV30 and TRBJ2-3; D gene uncertain. The CDR3 extends over 12 amino acids. The V gene's germline CDR1 is GTSNPN and CDR2 SVGIG (reference sequence). Trimming took 2 bases from V and 4 from J, leaving 7 bases between them. CDR3 loop: CAWSPVPDTQYF. For the CDR3, the DNA is TGTGCCTGGAGTCCGGTCCCAGATACGCAGTATTTT.

This sequence joins TRBV5-1 and TRBJ1-6, with D perhaps matching TRBD1 (5 bases). The V end was cut by 3 bases, the J end by 0 bases, with 13 bases between. This CDR3 spans 17 amino acids. Germline V gene lookup returns CDR1 SGHRS and CDR2 YFSETQ. The CDR3 nucleotides are TGCGCCAGCAGCTACCGGGACGGGAGCTCCTATAATTCACCCCTCCACTTT. Its protein is CASSYRDGSSYNSPLHF.

This chain connects TRBV21-1 to TRBJ1-3. TRBV21-1 is annotated as a pseudogene. The CDR3 covers 15 residues. CDR3 amino acids: CASSKRAGGRNTIYF. DNA for the CDR3: TGTGCCAGCAGCAAAAGGGCGGGGGGCCGAAACACCATATATTTT.

This sequence joins TRBV11-3 and TRBJ2-7; 7 nucleotides align to TRBD2. Germline V gene data show CDR1 as SGHNT and CDR2 as YENEEA. J lost 5 bases, V lost 7 bases, and 8 bases had no gene match. The CDR3 is 13 amino acids. The CDR3 region has the DNA TGTGCCAGCACGTTTTGGGCGGGGGACGAGCAGTACTTC. Translating gives CASTFWAGDEQYF.

V and J are TRBV5-1 and TRBJ2-5; tentatively, D is TRBD2 (5 bases). Germline V lookup: CDR1 SGHRS, CDR2 YFSETQ. V lost 0 bases and J lost 1, with 13 bases in between. The CDR3 runs to 16 residues. CDR3 sequence (DNA): TGCGCCAGCAGCTTGGTTCGGGGAAACACCCAAGAGACCCAGTACTTC. Translating gives CASSLVRGNTQETQYF.

The chain recombines TRBV27 with TRBJ2-1; 13 bases align to TRBD2. With V trimmed by 9 bases and J by 1 base, 3 bases remained unmatched. Looked up from germline, CDR1 is MNHEY and CDR2 is SMNVEV (reference sequence). This CDR3 region has 15 residues. DNA for the CDR3: TGTGCCAGTAGGACTAGCGGGAGTTCCTACAATGAGCAGTTCTTC. Its protein product is CASRTSGSSYNEQFF.

CDR3 sequence reads: CASSQNGGTDSQETQYF. For the CDR3, the DNA is TGTGCCAGCAGCCAGAACGGCGGGACAGACTCACAAGAGACCCAGTACTTC. This sequence joins TRBV5-6 and TRBJ2-5, with TRBD1 as a possible D gene (7 bases). Trimming pared 4 bases from V and 2 bases from J, leaving 21 bases between. The germline CDR1 and CDR2 sequences are SGHDT and YYEEEE. CDR3 size: 17 residues.

This chain connects TRBV10-3 to TRBJ2-7; D unclear. The length of the CDR3 is 14 residues. The V end lost 4 bases, the J end lost 5 bases, and 15 bases lay between the germline ends. CDR1 and CDR2 (germline): ENHRY, SYGVKD. The CDR3 coding sequence is TGTGCCATCAGTGGGGCATACCCGCGTCACGAGCAGTACTTC. Amino acids: CAISGAYPRHEQYF.

V and J are TRBV7-2 and TRBJ2-7, with TRBD2 matching 14 bases. The CDR3 runs 14 residues. CDR1 and CDR2 (germline): SGHTA, FQGNSA. J lost 7 bases, V lost 6 bases, and 5 bases had no gene match. The CDR3 sequence: CASRLRLAGGEQYF. The CDR3 DNA reads as TGTGCCAGCAGACTCAGACTAGCGGGAGGGGAGCAGTACTTC.

The rearrangement uses TRBV6-5 and TRBJ1-2; D call uncertain. CDR1 MNHEY and CDR2 SVGAGI come from the germline V gene. Trimming left V 4 bases short and J 4 bases short, with 7 bases between. The CDR3 spans 12 residues. The CDR3 bases are TGTGCCAGCAGTTTACGGGGCTATGGCTACACCTTC. Translation: CASSLRGYGYTF.

This clone was recorded a few times. The rearrangement links TRBV15 to TRBJ1-4, with D perhaps matching TRBD1 (6 bases). Germline V gene lookup returns CDR1 LNHNV and CDR2 YYDKDF (reference sequence). The CDR3 is made up of 16 amino acids. Trimming took 5 bases from V and 8 from J, leaving 21 bases between them. DNA of the CDR3: TGTGCCACCAGCGGACGATCAACAGGGTCGGGGGAAAAACTGTTTTTT. Protein product: CATSGRSTGSGEKLFF. The full variable domain, completed using reference TRBV15 and TRBJ1-4, is DAMVIQNPRYQVTQFGKPVTLSCSQTLNHNVMYWYQQKSSQAPKLLFHYYDKDFNNEADTPDNFQSRRPNTSFCFLDIRSPGLGDTAMYLCATSGRSTGSGEKLFFGSGTQLSVL.

The CDR3 DNA follows: TGTGCCAGCAGTTGGACAGGGGTGGTGGATAATTCACCCCTCCACTTT. Translated: CASSWTGVVDNSPLHF. The rearrangement links TRBV6-5 to TRBJ1-6, with TRBD1 matching 9 bases. Germline-derived CDR1 and CDR2 are MNHEY and SVGAGI. The CDR3 consists of 16 residues. V lost 4 bases, J lost 5 bases, and 6 bases stayed unmatched.

The chain is built from TRBV11-3 and TRBJ2-2; no firm D call. The CDR3 has 15 residues. Trimming removed 1 base at V and 4 bases at J, with 10 bases between. Looked up from germline, CDR1 is SGHNT and CDR2 is YENEEA. Here the CDR3 reads CASSLGVHFTGELFF. In nucleotides, the CDR3 is TGTGCCAGCAGCTTAGGTGTCCATTTCACCGGGGAGCTGTTTTTT.

The chain combines TRBV9 with TRBJ1-2; no firm D call. CDR1 is SGDLS, CDR2 YYNGEE, per germline. Trimming took off 3 bases at V and 2 bases at J, with 5 bases between the two ends. This CDR3 is built from 12 residues. The CDR3 nucleotides read TGTGCCAGCAGCGAGACAAACTATGGCTACACCTTC. Residues: CASSETNYGYTF.

This sequence joins TRBV6-6 and TRBJ2-7; TRBD1 matches 8 bases. The CDR3 spans 14 residues. The V segment lost 8 bases and the J segment 0 bases; nucleotides outside the gene matches: 6. Germline-derived CDR1 and CDR2 are MNHNY and SVGAGI (reference sequence). CDR3 DNA sequence: TGTGCCAGCGGTACACAGGGGGTCTCCTACGAGCAGTACTTC. The encoded protein is CASGTQGVSYEQYF.

V usage is TRBV29-1 and J usage is TRBJ1-1, with TRBD1 identical over 9 bases. V lost 7 bases to trimming and J lost 4 bases; unmatched junction nucleotides: 4. From germline, CDR1 is SQVTM and CDR2 ANQGSEA. The CDR3 has 12 amino acids. This chain's CDR3 is CSADRGLTEAFF. The CDR3 nucleotides are TGCAGCGCGGACAGGGGACTCACTGAAGCTTTCTTT.

The chain employs TRBV10-3 and TRBJ1-1, with 9 bases lining up with TRBD1. This CDR3 is built from 17 residues. Germline V CDR1 and CDR2: ENHRY, SYGVKD. V lost 5 bases to trimming and J lost 5 bases; unmatched junction nucleotides: 15. Here the CDR3 DNA reads TGTGCCATCAGTCCCTACCGACAGGGGGATATGGATACTGAAGCTTTCTTT. Its translation is CAISPYRQGDMDTEAFF.

V usage is TRBV27 and J usage is TRBJ2-1; 9 positions agree with TRBD1. CDR3 length: 16 residues. V lost 3 bases, J lost 8 bases, and 11 bases stayed unmatched. CDR1 MNHEY and CDR2 SMNVEV come from the germline V gene (reference sequence). The CDR3 loop reads CASSFLGTGRSDEQFF. DNA of the CDR3: TGTGCCAGCAGTTTTCTCGGGACAGGGCGTTCCGATGAGCAGTTCTTC.

The chain links TRBV9 to TRBJ2-3; 10 bases are shared with TRBD2. The CDR3 consists of 16 residues. CDR1 and CDR2 from the germline V gene are SGDLS and YYNGEE. Trimming cost V 0 bases and J 2 bases; bases outside gene matches: 3. The CDR3 coding sequence is TGTGCCAGCAGCGTAGGGCTAGCGGGGGCCACAGATACGCAGTATTTT. Its translation: CASSVGLAGATDTQYF.

This clone was picked up one time. CDR3 sequence: CASSLGQFYGYTF. The CDR3 region has the DNA TGTGCCAGCAGCTTGGGACAGTTCTATGGCTACACCTTC. This chain uses TRBV5-4 with TRBJ1-2; TRBD1 is a possible D gene (5 bases). This CDR3 spans 13 amino acids. Germline V gives CDR1 SGHNT, CDR2 YYREEE (reference sequence). Trimming stripped 0 bases from V and 4 bases from J, with 7 bases between.

J is TRBJ1-2 and V is TRBV10-3; D possibly corresponds to TRBD1 (5 bases). CDR1 ENHRY and CDR2 SYGVKD come from the germline V gene. The CDR3 sequence is 15 residues long. Deletions cut 4 bases from V and 8 bases from J, with 20 bases between. This chain's CDR3 is CAISGLSGDAAGYTF. CDR3 bases: TGTGCCATCAGTGGACTATCGGGGGATGCTGCCGGCTACACCTTC.

V and J are TRBV11-2 and TRBJ2-3; tentatively, D is TRBD2 (6 bases). Germline CDR1 is SGHAT and CDR2 is FQNNGV. There are 15 residues in the CDR3. V was cut by 1 base and J by 0 bases, with 8 bases left in between. The CDR3: CASSLVGGSTDTQYF. The CDR3 coding sequence is TGTGCCAGCAGCTTAGTTGGGGGGAGCACAGATACGCAGTATTTT.

The chain is built from TRBV5-1 and TRBJ2-5; D unresolved. Germline CDR1 and CDR2: SGHRS and YFSETQ. This CDR3 region has 14 residues. Trimming pared 2 bases from V and 1 base from J, leaving 9 bases between. The CDR3 nucleotides read TGCGCCAGCAGCTTTTTAGACTCCCAAGAGACCCAGTACTTC. Its translation: CASSFLDSQETQYF.

The chain carries TRBV14 and TRBJ2-7; no reliable D call. Germline CDR1 reads SGHDN; CDR2 reads FVKESK. The CDR3 extends over 15 amino acids. Trimming shortened V by 1 base and J by 1 base, and 11 bases separated the two germline ends. The CDR3 DNA is TGTGCCAGCAGCCAAGTTGCGACTGCATCCTACGAGCAGTACTTC. It codes for CASSQVATASYEQYF.

V is TRBV7-2 and J is TRBJ2-5, with 9 bases aligning to TRBD1. The CDR3 has 15 residues. Losses at the gene ends were 1 base for V and 7 bases for J; bases not matched to a gene: 7. Germline CDR1 is SGHTA and CDR2 is FQGNSA. CDR3 region: CASSLVPGQGRTQYF. As DNA, the CDR3 is TGTGCCAGCAGCTTAGTGCCTGGACAGGGGAGGACCCAGTACTTC.

The chain couples TRBV28 to TRBJ1-4; the D gene is possibly TRBD1 (6 bases). Germline V gene sequence: CDR1 MDHEN, CDR2 SYDVKM. The germline V and J ends were trimmed by 3 bases and 10 bases, with 15 bases remaining between them. CDR3 length equals 14 residues. The CDR3 DNA reads TGTGCCAGCAGTTTGTCCGGGGGCGGGGGAAAACTGTTTTTT. Amino acids: CASSLSGGGGKLFF. Supplemented by reference TRBV28 and TRBJ1-4, the full variable domain reads DVKVTQSSRYLVKRTGEKVFLECVQDMDHENMFWYRQDPGLGLRLIYFSYDVKMKEKGDIPEGYSVSREKKERFSLILESASTNQTSMYLCASSLSGGGGKLFFGSGTQLSVL.

The chain employs TRBV4-1 and TRBJ2-3; TRBD1 matches 7 bases. V lost 1 base, J lost 1 base, and 14 bases stayed unmatched. Germline values: CDR1 MGHRA, CDR2 YSYEKL. The CDR3 covers 19 residues. DNA of the CDR3: TGCGCCAGCAGCCAAGGCTCGTGGACAGGCCCTAGAGGCACAGATACGCAGTATTTT. Encoded protein: CASSQGSWTGPRGTDTQYF.